This T cell receptor beta chain was identified during a study of cytomegalovirus exposure and HLA in healthy donors. Study-level results: For most TCR beta V segments, an earlier analysis put the productive rate at about 90% or about 30% of the time.

V lost 5 bases and J lost 2; bases outside the gene matches: 3. CDR1 SGHTA and CDR2 FQGNSA come from the germline V gene. This CDR3 comprises 14 residues. This clone has a handful of counts. The target antigen is unknown. PCR primers comprised 60 Vbeta and 13 Jbeta primers. Clones were sequenced by immunoSEQ multiplex PCR, and TCRdb holds only the in-frame ones, with some missing. In the table there are 250,000 to 350,000 clones, about 80% of which are singletons. This sequence was found in a girl aged 2-15 years in good health and CMV-seronegative. V and J are TRBV7-2 and TRBJ2-5; 9 bases fit TRBD1. The sequenced sample was PBMCs. The CDR3 nucleotides are TGTGCCAGCAGCCAAGGACAGGGGCAAGAGACCCAGTACTTC. It specifies CASSQGQGQETQYF.